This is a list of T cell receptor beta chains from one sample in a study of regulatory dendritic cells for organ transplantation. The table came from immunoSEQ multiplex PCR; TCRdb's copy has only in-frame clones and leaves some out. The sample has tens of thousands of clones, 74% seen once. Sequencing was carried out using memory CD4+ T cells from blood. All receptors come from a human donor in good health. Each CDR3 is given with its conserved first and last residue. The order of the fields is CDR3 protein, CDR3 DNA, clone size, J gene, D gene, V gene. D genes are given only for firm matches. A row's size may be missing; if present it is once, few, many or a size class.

CDR3aa: CASSLGTRENTEAFF
CDR3nt: TGCGCCAGCAGCTTGGGTACCAGGGAGAACACTGAAGCTTTCTTT
abundance: -
j_gene: TRBJ1-1
d_gene: -
v_gene: TRBV5-1

CDR3aa: CASSLDFGTGSYNEQFF
CDR3nt: TGTGCCAGCAGCTTGGATTTCGGGACAGGGTCCTACAATGAGCAGTTCTTC
abundance: -
j_gene: TRBJ2-1
d_gene: TRBD1
v_gene: TRBV5-6

CDR3aa: CASSPRGGVTDTQYF
CDR3nt: TGTGCCAGCAGCCCCCGGGGGGGGGTAACAGATACGCAGTATTTT
abundance: -
j_gene: TRBJ2-3
d_gene: TRBD2
v_gene: TRBV5-4

CDR3aa: CASSRGRGLSTDTQYF
CDR3nt: TGTGCCAGCAGCCGAGGGCGGGGGCTTAGCACAGATACGCAGTATTTT
abundance: -
j_gene: TRBJ2-3
d_gene: -
v_gene: TRBV13

CDR3aa: CASNLTGQGAEAFF
CDR3nt: TGCGCCAGCAACTTAACGGGACAGGGCGCTGAAGCTTTCTTT
abundance: -
j_gene: TRBJ1-1
d_gene: TRBD1
v_gene: TRBV5-1

CDR3aa: CSVEGTVSTDTQYF
CDR3nt: TGCAGCGTTGAGGGGACAGTTAGCACAGATACGCAGTATTTT
abundance: -
j_gene: TRBJ2-3
d_gene: TRBD1
v_gene: TRBV29-1

CDR3aa: CASSLRTGSMNTEAFF
CDR3nt: TGTGCCAGTAGTTTAAGGACAGGTTCCATGAACACTGAAGCTTTCTTT
abundance: -
j_gene: TRBJ1-1
d_gene: TRBD1
v_gene: TRBV19

CDR3aa: CASSDDRQGAISSPLHF
CDR3nt: TGTGCCAGCAGCGACGACCGACAGGGGGCTATTAGTTCACCCCTCCACTTT
abundance: -
j_gene: TRBJ1-6
d_gene: TRBD1
v_gene: TRBV7-9

CDR3aa: CASSALSGAGTDTQYF
CDR3nt: TGTGCCAGTAGCGCTCTGAGCGGGGCTGGCACAGATACGCAGTATTTT
abundance: -
j_gene: TRBJ2-3
d_gene: TRBD2
v_gene: TRBV19

CDR3aa: CSVPPSSGSYNEQFF
CDR3nt: TGCAGCGTTCCACCTAGCTCCGGCTCCTACAATGAGCAGTTCTTC
abundance: few
j_gene: TRBJ2-1
d_gene: -
v_gene: TRBV29-1

CDR3aa: CASSLTQAYTGELFF
CDR3nt: TGTGCCAGCAGCTTAACTCAGGCCTACACCGGGGAGCTGTTTTTT
abundance: -
j_gene: TRBJ2-2
d_gene: -
v_gene: TRBV7-2

CDR3aa: CASSPGGPRKNEQFF
CDR3nt: TGTGCCAGCAGCCCGGGGGGGCCTCGGAAGAATGAGCAGTTCTTC
abundance: -
j_gene: TRBJ2-1
d_gene: TRBD2
v_gene: TRBV7-2

CDR3aa: CASSPDSYGYTF
CDR3nt: TGTGCCAGCAGCCCGGACAGCTATGGCTACACCTTC
abundance: -
j_gene: TRBJ1-2
d_gene: -
v_gene: TRBV5-4

CDR3aa: CASSRDSYSNQPQHF
CDR3nt: TGTGCCAGCAGTAGGGACAGTTATAGCAATCAGCCCCAGCATTTT
abundance: -
j_gene: TRBJ1-5
d_gene: TRBD1
v_gene: TRBV2

CDR3aa: CASSIAGGSSYEQYF
CDR3nt: TGTGCCAGTAGTATAGCGGGGGGCAGTTCCTACGAGCAGTACTTC
abundance: -
j_gene: TRBJ2-7
d_gene: -
v_gene: TRBV19

CDR3aa: CASSSGLAGVSTQYF
CDR3nt: TGTGCCAGCAGCTCGGGACTAGCGGGGGTCTCGACGCAGTATTTT
abundance: -
j_gene: TRBJ2-3
d_gene: TRBD2
v_gene: TRBV11-3

CDR3aa: CASSPQGAYSPLHF
CDR3nt: TGTGCCAGCAGCCCCCAGGGGGCTTATTCACCCCTCCACTTT
abundance: once
j_gene: TRBJ1-6
d_gene: TRBD1
v_gene: TRBV11-3

CDR3aa: CASSVAGGSYNEQFF
CDR3nt: TGTGCCAGCAGCGTAGCCGGGGGCTCCTACAATGAGCAGTTCTTC
abundance: -
j_gene: TRBJ2-1
d_gene: -
v_gene: TRBV9

CDR3aa: CASSIRPGTGGNEQFF
CDR3nt: TGTGCCAGTAGTATACGTCCCGGGACAGGGGGCAATGAGCAGTTCTTC
abundance: -
j_gene: TRBJ2-1
d_gene: TRBD1
v_gene: TRBV19

CDR3aa: CASSPRVGSGNTIYF
CDR3nt: TGTGCCAGCAGCCCCCGGGTCGGCTCTGGAAACACCATATATTTT
abundance: few
j_gene: TRBJ1-3
d_gene: -
v_gene: TRBV2

CDR3aa: CASSKDRGTYEQYF
CDR3nt: TGTGCCAGCAGCAAAGACAGGGGCACCTACGAGCAGTACTTC
abundance: few
j_gene: TRBJ2-7
d_gene: TRBD1
v_gene: TRBV6-5

CDR3aa: CASSLERLEKLFF
CDR3nt: TGCGCCAGCAGCTTGGAGAGGCTTGAAAAACTGTTTTTT
abundance: -
j_gene: TRBJ1-4
d_gene: -
v_gene: TRBV5-1

CDR3aa: CASSGGTSGETQYF
CDR3nt: TGTGCCAGCAGTGGTGGGACTAGTGGTGAGACCCAGTACTTC
abundance: -
j_gene: TRBJ2-5
d_gene: TRBD2
v_gene: TRBV2

CDR3aa: CASSSQGDQETQYF
CDR3nt: TGTGCCAGCAGCTCACAGGGGGACCAAGAGACCCAGTACTTC
abundance: once
j_gene: TRBJ2-5
d_gene: TRBD1
v_gene: TRBV5-4

CDR3aa: CASSLASGGSETQYF
CDR3nt: TGTGCCAGCAGCTTAGCTAGCGGGGGCTCAGAGACCCAGTACTTC
abundance: -
j_gene: TRBJ2-5
d_gene: TRBD2
v_gene: TRBV7-2

CDR3aa: CASSQDGAGQLNTQYF
CDR3nt: TGCGCCAGCAGCCAAGATGGTGCCGGACAGCTAAATACGCAGTATTTT
abundance: few
j_gene: TRBJ2-3
d_gene: -
v_gene: TRBV4-3

CDR3aa: CASSLDLLQGTGGELFF
CDR3nt: TGTGCCAGCAGCTTAGATCTGCTACAGGGGACAGGCGGGGAGCTGTTTTTT
abundance: -
j_gene: TRBJ2-2
d_gene: TRBD1
v_gene: TRBV11-3

CDR3aa: CASSLHAGSVGSEAFF
CDR3nt: TGTGCCAGCAGCTTACACGCAGGGTCAGTAGGCTCTGAAGCTTTCTTT
abundance: -
j_gene: TRBJ1-1
d_gene: -
v_gene: TRBV7-2

CDR3aa: CASSLGLAGGRGQFF
CDR3nt: TGTGCCAGCAGCTTAGGACTAGCGGGGGGGCGGGGGCAGTTCTTC
abundance: -
j_gene: TRBJ2-1
d_gene: TRBD2
v_gene: TRBV7-6

CDR3aa: CASKRDRGLYNEQFF
CDR3nt: TGTGCCAGTAAACGGGACAGGGGGCTTTACAATGAGCAGTTCTTC
abundance: -
j_gene: TRBJ2-1
d_gene: TRBD1
v_gene: TRBV19

CDR3aa: CASSSLLGQGGLTGELFF
CDR3nt: TGTGCCAGCAGCTCCCTCCTCGGACAGGGTGGGCTCACCGGGGAGCTGTTTTTT
abundance: -
j_gene: TRBJ2-2
d_gene: TRBD1
v_gene: TRBV7-6

CDR3aa: CASSRGPSGGVDTGELFF
CDR3nt: TGTGCCAGCAGCCGGGGTCCAAGCGGGGGGGTGGACACCGGGGAGCTGTTTTTT
abundance: -
j_gene: TRBJ2-2
d_gene: TRBD2
v_gene: TRBV4-2

CDR3aa: CASSDGGVGGPRQPQHF
CDR3nt: TGTGCCAGCAGTGACGGGGGAGTGGGGGGGCCTCGGCAGCCCCAGCATTTT
abundance: -
j_gene: TRBJ1-5
d_gene: -
v_gene: TRBV6-1

CDR3aa: CASSRPSGLAHNEQFF
CDR3nt: TGTGCCAGCAGCCGCCCTTCGGGACTAGCTCACAATGAGCAGTTCTTC
abundance: -
j_gene: TRBJ2-1
d_gene: TRBD2
v_gene: TRBV7-9

CDR3aa: CASSPWTGTSNEQYF
CDR3nt: TGCGCCAGCAGCCCCTGGACAGGGACGTCGAACGAGCAGTACTTC
abundance: -
j_gene: TRBJ2-7
d_gene: TRBD1
v_gene: TRBV4-1

CDR3aa: CASSLGTGTGGDSPLHF
CDR3nt: TGCGCCAGCAGCTTGGGGACCGGGACAGGGGGTGACTCACCCCTCCACTTT
abundance: -
j_gene: TRBJ1-6
d_gene: TRBD1
v_gene: TRBV5-1

CDR3aa: CASSFRGRDTEAFF
CDR3nt: TGTGCCAGCAGTTTCCGAGGGAGGGACACTGAAGCTTTCTTT
abundance: -
j_gene: TRBJ1-1
d_gene: -
v_gene: TRBV27

CDR3aa: CASSIGMGQGGNQPQHF
CDR3nt: TGTGCCAGTAGTATCGGCATGGGACAGGGGGGTAATCAGCCCCAGCATTTT
abundance: -
j_gene: TRBJ1-5
d_gene: TRBD1
v_gene: TRBV19

CDR3aa: CASKGLGGGASTDTQYF
CDR3nt: TGTGCCAGCAAGGGGTTGGGCGGGGGGGCTAGCACAGATACGCAGTATTTT
abundance: few
j_gene: TRBJ2-3
d_gene: TRBD2
v_gene: TRBV2